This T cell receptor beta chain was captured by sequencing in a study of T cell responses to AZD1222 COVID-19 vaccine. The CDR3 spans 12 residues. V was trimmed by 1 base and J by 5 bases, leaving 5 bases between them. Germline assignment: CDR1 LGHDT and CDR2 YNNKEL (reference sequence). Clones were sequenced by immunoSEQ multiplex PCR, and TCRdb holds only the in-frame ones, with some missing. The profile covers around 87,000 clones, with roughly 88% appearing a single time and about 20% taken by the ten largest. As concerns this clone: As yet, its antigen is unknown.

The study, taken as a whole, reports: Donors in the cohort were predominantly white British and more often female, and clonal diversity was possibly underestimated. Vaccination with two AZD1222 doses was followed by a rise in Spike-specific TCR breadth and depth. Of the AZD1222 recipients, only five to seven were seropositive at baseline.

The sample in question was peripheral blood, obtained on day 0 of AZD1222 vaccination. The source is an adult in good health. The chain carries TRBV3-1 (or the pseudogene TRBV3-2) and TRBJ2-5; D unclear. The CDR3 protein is CASSQVAETQYF. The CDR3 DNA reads TGTGCCAGCAGCCAAGTCGCGGAGACCCAGTACTTC.